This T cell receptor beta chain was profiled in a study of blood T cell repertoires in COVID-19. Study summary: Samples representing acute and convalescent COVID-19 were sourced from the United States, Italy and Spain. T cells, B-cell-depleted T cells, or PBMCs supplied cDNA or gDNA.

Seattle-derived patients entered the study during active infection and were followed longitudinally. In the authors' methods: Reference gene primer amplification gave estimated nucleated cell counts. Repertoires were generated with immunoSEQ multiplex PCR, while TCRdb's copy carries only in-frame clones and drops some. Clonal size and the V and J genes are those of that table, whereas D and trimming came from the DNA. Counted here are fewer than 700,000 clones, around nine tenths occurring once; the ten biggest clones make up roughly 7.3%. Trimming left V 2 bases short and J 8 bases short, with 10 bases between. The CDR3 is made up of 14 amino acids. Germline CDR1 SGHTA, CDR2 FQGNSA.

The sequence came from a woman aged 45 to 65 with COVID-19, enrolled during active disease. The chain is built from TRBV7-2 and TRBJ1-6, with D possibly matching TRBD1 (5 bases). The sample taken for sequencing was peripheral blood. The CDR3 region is CASSLNRLDSPLHF. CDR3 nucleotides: TGTGCCAGCAGCTTAAACAGGCTTGATTCACCCCTCCACTTT.